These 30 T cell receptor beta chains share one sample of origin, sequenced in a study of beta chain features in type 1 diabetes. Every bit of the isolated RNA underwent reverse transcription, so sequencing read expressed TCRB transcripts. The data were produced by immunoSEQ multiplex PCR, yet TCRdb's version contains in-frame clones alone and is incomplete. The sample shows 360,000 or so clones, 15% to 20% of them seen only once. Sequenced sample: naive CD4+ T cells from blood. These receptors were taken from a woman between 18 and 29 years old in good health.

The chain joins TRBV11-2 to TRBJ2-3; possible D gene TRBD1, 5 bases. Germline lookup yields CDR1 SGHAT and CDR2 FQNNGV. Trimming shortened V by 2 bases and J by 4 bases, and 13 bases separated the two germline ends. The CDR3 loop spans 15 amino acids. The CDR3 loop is CASSLSTGAPDTQYF. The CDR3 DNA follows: TGTGCCAGCAGCTTATCAACAGGAGCTCCAGATACGCAGTATTTT.

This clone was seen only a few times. The CDR3 sequence is CASSQSRDRAYEQYF. Here the CDR3 DNA reads TGCGCCAGCAGCCAATCCCGGGACAGGGCCTACGAGCAGTACTTC. The genes are TRBV4-3 and TRBJ2-7; the match to TRBD1 covers 9 bases. The CDR3 spans 15 residues. Germline V lookup: CDR1 LGHNA, CDR2 YSLEER. The V segment lost 2 bases and the J segment 2 bases; nucleotides outside the gene matches: 4.

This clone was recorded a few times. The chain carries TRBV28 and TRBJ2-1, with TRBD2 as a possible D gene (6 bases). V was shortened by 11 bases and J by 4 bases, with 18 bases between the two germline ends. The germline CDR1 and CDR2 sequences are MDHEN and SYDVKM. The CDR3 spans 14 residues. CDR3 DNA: TGTGCCTGCTCTTGGGGGGAAGGATACAATGAGCAGTTCTTC. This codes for CACSWGEGYNEQFF.

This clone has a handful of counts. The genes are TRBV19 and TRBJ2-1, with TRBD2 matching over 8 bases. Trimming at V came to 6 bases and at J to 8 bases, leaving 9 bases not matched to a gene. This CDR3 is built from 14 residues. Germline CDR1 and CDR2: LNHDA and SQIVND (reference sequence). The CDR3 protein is CASRLAGRAYEQFF. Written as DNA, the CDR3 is TGTGCCAGTAGATTAGCGGGACGGGCCTATGAGCAGTTCTTC.

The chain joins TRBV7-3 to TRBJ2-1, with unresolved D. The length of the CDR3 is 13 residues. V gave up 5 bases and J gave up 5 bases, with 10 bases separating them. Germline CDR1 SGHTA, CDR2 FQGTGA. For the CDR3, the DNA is TGTGCCAGCAGCCCACTCCCGGACAATGAGCAGTTCTTC. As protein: CASSPLPDNEQFF.

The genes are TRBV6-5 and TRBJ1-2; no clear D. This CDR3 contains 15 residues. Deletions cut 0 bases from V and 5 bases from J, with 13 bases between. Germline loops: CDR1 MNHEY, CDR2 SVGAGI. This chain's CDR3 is CASSYSALPSYGYTF. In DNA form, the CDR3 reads TGTGCCAGCAGTTACTCTGCACTCCCGAGTTATGGCTACACCTTC.

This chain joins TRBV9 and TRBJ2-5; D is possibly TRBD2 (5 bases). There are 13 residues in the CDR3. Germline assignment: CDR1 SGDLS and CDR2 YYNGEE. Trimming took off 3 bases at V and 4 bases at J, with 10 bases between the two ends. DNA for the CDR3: TGTGCCAGCAGCGACTCGGGGTTAGAGACCCAGTACTTC. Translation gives CASSDSGLETQYF.

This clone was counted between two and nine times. The CDR3 loop reads CASRGVGGAKNTGELFF. CDR3 nucleotide sequence: TGTGCCAGCAGAGGTGTAGGAGGGGCCAAGAACACCGGGGAGCTGTTTTTT. This chain connects TRBV11-1 to TRBJ2-2; D possibly corresponds to TRBD2 (6 bases). Germline loops: CDR1 SGHAT, CDR2 FQDESV (reference sequence). V was cut by 6 bases and J by 1 base, with 18 bases left in between. The CDR3 has 17 amino acids.

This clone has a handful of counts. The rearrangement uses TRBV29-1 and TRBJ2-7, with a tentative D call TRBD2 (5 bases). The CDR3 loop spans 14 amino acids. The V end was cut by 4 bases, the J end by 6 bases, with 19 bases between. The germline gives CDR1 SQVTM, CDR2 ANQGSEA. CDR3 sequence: CSVGLTEGSGEQYF. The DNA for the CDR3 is TGCAGCGTTGGTCTAACAGAGGGCTCCGGCGAGCAGTACTTC.

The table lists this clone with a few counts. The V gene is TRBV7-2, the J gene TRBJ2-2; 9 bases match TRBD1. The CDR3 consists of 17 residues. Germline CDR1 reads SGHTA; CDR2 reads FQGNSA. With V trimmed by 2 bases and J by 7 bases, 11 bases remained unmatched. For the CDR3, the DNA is TGTGCCAGCAGCTTATTGTGGCACAGGGGGCTCGGCGGGGAGCTGTTTTTT. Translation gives CASSLLWHRGLGGELFF.

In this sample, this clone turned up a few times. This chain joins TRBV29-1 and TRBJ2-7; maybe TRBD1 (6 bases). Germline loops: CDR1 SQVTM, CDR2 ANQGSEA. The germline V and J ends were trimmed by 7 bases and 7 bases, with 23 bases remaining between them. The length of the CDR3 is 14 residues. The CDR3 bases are TGCAGCGCCCGCAACAGGGACCCTTATACAGAGCAGTACTTC. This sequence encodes CSARNRDPYTEQYF.

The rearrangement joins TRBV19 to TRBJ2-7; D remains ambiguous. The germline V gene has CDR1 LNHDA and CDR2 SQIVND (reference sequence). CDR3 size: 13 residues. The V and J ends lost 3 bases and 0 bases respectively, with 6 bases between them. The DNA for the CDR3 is TGTGCCAGTAGTATCTCCTACTCCTACGAGCAGTACTTC. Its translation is CASSISYSYEQYF.

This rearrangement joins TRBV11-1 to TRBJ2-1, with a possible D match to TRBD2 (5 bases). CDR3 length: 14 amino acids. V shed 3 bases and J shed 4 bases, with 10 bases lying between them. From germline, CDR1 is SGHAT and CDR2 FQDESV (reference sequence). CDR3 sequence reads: CASSLGSEYNEQFF. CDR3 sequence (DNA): TGTGCCAGCAGCTTGGGGAGCGAATACAATGAGCAGTTCTTC.

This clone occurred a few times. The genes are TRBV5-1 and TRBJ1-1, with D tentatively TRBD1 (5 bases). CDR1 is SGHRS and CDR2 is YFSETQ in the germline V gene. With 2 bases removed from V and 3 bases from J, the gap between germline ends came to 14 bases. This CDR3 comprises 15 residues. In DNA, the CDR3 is TGCGCCAGCAGCTTTGACACTCCCAGGGACACTGAAGCTTTCTTT. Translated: CASSFDTPRDTEAFF.

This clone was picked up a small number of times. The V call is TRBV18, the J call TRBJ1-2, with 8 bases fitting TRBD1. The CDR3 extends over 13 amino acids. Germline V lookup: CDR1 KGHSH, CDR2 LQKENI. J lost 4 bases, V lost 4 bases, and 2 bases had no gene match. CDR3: CASSRGTGYGYTF. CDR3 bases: TGTGCCAGCTCACGCGGGACAGGCTATGGCTACACCTTC. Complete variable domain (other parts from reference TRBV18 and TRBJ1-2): NAGVMQNPRHLVRRRGQEARLRCSPMKGHSHVYWYRQLPEEGLKFMVYLQKENIIDESGMPKERFSAEFPKEGPSILRIQQVVRGDSAAYFCASSRGTGYGYTFGSGTRLTVV.

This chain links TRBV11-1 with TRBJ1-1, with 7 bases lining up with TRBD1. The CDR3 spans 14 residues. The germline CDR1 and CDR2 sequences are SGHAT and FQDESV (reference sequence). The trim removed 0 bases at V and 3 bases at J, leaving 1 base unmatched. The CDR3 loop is CASSLAGGYTEAFF. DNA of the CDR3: TGTGCCAGCAGCTTAGCAGGGGGCTACACTGAAGCTTTCTTT.

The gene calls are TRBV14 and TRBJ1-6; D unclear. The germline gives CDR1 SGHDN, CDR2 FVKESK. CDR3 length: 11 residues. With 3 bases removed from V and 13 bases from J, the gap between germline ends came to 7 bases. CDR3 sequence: CASSHGSPLHF. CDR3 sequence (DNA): TGTGCCAGCAGCCACGGGTCTCCCCTCCACTTT.

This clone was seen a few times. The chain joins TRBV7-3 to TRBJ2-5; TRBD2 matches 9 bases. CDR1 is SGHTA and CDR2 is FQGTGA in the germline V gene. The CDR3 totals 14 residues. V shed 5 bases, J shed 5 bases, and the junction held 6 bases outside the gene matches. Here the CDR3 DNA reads TGTGCCAGCAGCCTAGCGGGGCCTTGGGAGACCCAGTACTTC. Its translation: CASSLAGPWETQYF.

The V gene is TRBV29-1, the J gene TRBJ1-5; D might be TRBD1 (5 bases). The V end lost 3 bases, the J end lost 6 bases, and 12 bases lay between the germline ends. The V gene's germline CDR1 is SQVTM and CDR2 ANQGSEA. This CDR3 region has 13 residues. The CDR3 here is CSVEFQGSQPQHF. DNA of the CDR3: TGCAGCGTTGAGTTCCAGGGCAGTCAGCCCCAGCATTTT.

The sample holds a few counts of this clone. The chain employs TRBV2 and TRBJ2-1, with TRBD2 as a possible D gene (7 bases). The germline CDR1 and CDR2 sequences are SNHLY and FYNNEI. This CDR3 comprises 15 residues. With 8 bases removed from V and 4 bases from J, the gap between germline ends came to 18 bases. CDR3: CASLPGGGGYNEQFF. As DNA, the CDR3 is TGTGCCAGCCTCCCGGGGGGCGGGGGTTACAATGAGCAGTTCTTC.

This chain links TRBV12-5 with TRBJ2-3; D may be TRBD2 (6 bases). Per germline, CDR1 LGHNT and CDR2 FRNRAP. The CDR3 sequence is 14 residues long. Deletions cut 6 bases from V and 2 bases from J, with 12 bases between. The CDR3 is CASGPTGVTDTQYF. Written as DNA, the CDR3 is TGTGCTAGTGGGCCGACGGGGGTCACAGATACGCAGTATTTT.

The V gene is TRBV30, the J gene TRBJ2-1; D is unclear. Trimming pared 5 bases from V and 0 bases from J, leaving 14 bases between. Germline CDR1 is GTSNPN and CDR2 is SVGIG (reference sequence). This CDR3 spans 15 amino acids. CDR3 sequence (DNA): TGTGCCTGGGCTAGTGGAGCTTACTCCTACAATGAGCAGTTCTTC. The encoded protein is CAWASGAYSYNEQFF.

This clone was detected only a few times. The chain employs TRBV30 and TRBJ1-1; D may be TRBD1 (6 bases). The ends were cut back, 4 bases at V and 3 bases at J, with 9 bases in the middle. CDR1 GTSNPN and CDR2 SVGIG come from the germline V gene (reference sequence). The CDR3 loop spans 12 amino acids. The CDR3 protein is CAWTPGDTEAFF. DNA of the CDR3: TGTGCCTGGACTCCAGGGGACACTGAAGCTTTCTTT.

In DNA, the CDR3 is TGTGCCAGCTCACTCGAACGTCAGGGGTGGGGTATCGGCAATCAGCCCCAGCATTTT. It is translated as CASSLERQGWGIGNQPQHF. The rearrangement links TRBV18 to TRBJ1-5; perhaps TRBD1 as D (6 bases). This CDR3 comprises 19 residues. V lost 4 bases and J lost 2, with 24 bases in between. Germline V gene data show CDR1 as KGHSH and CDR2 as LQKENI. The variable domain in full, with the rest retrieved from reference TRBV18 and TRBJ1-5, is NAGVMQNPRHLVRRRGQEARLRCSPMKGHSHVYWYRQLPEEGLKFMVYLQKENIIDESGMPKERFSAEFPKEGPSILRIQQVVRGDSAAYFCASSLERQGWGIGNQPQHFGDGTRLSIL.

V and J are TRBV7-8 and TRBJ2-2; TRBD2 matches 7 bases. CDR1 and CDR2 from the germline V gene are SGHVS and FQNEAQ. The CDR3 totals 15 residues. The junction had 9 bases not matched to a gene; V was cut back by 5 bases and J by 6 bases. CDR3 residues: CASSPSAGSPGELFF. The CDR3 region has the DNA TGTGCCAGCAGCCCATCAGCGGGGTCCCCCGGGGAGCTGTTTTTT.

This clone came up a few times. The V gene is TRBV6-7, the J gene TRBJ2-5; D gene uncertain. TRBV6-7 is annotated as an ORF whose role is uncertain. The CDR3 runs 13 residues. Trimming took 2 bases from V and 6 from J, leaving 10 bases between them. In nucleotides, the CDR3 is TGTGCCAGCAGTTACACTCGGGTACAGACCCAGTACTTC. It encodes CASSYTRVQTQYF.

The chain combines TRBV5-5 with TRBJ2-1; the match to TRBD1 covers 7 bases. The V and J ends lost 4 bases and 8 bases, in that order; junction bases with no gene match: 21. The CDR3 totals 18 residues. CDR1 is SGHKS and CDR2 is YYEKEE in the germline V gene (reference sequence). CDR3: CASSPRDSPTWGYDEQFF. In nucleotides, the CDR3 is TGTGCCAGCAGCCCACGGGACAGCCCTACCTGGGGTTACGATGAGCAGTTCTTC. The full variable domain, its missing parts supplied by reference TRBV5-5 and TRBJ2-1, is DAGVTQSPTHLIKTRGQQVTLRCSPISGHKSVSWYQQVLGQGPQFIFQYYEKEERGRGNFPDRFSARQFPNYSSELNVNALLLGDSALYLCASSPRDSPTWGYDEQFFGPGTRLTVL.

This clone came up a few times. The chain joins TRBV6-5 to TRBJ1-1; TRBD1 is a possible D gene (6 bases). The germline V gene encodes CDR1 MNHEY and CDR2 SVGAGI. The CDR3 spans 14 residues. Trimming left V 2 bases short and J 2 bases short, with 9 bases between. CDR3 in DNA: TGTGCCAGCAGTTACGGGGGCGGTAACACTGAAGCTTTCTTT. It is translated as CASSYGGGNTEAFF.

The CDR3 protein is CASSPPGRSFNEQFF. DNA of the CDR3: TGCGCCAGCAGCCCCCCAGGTAGAAGCTTCAATGAGCAGTTCTTC. V and J are TRBV4-1 and TRBJ2-1; no reliable D call. CDR3 length: 15 residues. The V gene's germline CDR1 is MGHRA and CDR2 YSYEKL. The V gene lost 4 bases and the J gene lost 6 bases, with 16 bases spanning the gap.

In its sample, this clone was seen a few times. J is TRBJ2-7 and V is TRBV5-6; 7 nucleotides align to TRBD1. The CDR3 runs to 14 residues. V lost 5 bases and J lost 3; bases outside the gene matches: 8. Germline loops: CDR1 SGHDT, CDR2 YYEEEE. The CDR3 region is CASRPTGKSYEQYF. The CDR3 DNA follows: TGTGCCAGCAGGCCGACAGGGAAGAGCTACGAGCAGTACTTC.